The 3 T cell receptor beta chains below all came from one sample that was sequenced in a study of OX40 agonist ivuxolimab in advanced cancers. Only in-frame clones appear in the TCRdb table, and some are missing; sequencing was by immunoSEQ multiplex PCR. In the table there are about 41,000 clones, over 75% of which are singletons. Sequencing was performed on CD4+ or CD8+ T cells sorted from blood, taken in a trial of the OX40 agonist ivuxolimab. These receptors were collected from an adult with an advanced solid tumor such as melanoma, head and neck, liver or kidney cancer.

The chain has TRBV19 and TRBJ2-3; D gene ambiguous. Looked up from germline, CDR1 is LNHDA and CDR2 is SQIVND (reference sequence). V shed 7 bases and J shed 5 bases, with 19 bases lying between them. This CDR3 comprises 15 residues. CDR3: CASIPQRGGRDTQYF. In nucleotides, the CDR3 is TGTGCCAGTATCCCCCAGCGAGGTGGGCGAGATACGCAGTATTTT.

This clone is a singleton in its sample. J is TRBJ2-3 and V is TRBV7-9; 7 bases align to TRBD2. V shed 0 bases and J 0 bases; nucleotides not matched to a gene: 9. Germline CDR1 reads SEHNR; CDR2 reads FQNEAQ (reference sequence). CDR3 length: 18 amino acids. Written as DNA, the CDR3 is TGTGCCAGCAGCTTAGCCCCCAAGGTAGCGGGCAGCACAGATACGCAGTATTTT. Translated: CASSLAPKVAGSTDTQYF.

The V and J genes are TRBV5-4 and TRBJ1-1; maybe TRBD1 (5 bases). The length of the CDR3 is 12 residues. Trimming left V 0 bases short and J 8 bases short, with 8 bases between. CDR1 SGHNT and CDR2 YYREEE come from the germline V gene (reference sequence). CDR3 DNA: TGTGCCAGCAGCTTGGCCGGGGGAGAAGCTTTCTTT. Its protein is CASSLAGGEAFF.